This is a list of T cell receptor beta chains from one sample in a study of T cell repertoires in cytomegalovirus infection. TCRdb called the reads again in MiXCR, with one record for every CDR3 protein. This repertoire shows just over 150,000 distinct CDR3 sequences, around a quarter found once; its top ten account for approximately 11%. The source material was PBMCs. The receptor source for this set is a human donor in good health (CMV status not recorded). Some clones in this sample may be carry-over from other donors' samples. CDR3s include the opening cysteine and the closing phenylalanine or tryptophan. The D gene is left open where the match is weak. The size of a clone is reported for some rows only, either as once, few or many, or as a class for expanded clones.

V: TRBV7-9
size: few
length: 15
D: .
J: TRBJ2-1
CDR3: CASMLDRSSYNEQFF
DNA: TGTGCCAGCATGCTAGATAGAAGCTCCTACAATGAGCAGTTCTTC

V: TRBV28
size: .
length: 13
D: .
J: TRBJ2-7
CDR3: CASSLQGTSEQYF
DNA: TGTGCCAGCAGTTTACAGGGTACCTCGGAGCAGTACTTC

V: TRBV7-3
size: many
length: 15
D: .
J: TRBJ2-2
CDR3: CASSFDSRSTGELFF
DNA: TGTGCCAGCAGCTTCGACAGCCGCTCCACCGGGGAGCTGTTTTTT

V: TRBV7-6
size: many
length: 18
D: .
J: TRBJ2-3
CDR3: CASSLEGVGGLGTDTQYF
DNA: TGTGCCAGCAGCTTAGAAGGCGTCGGAGGGCTGGGCACAGATACGCAGTATTTT

V: TRBV30
size: few
length: 14
D: TRBD2
J: TRBJ2-5
CDR3: CAWSVQAGLGTQYF
DNA: TGTGCCTGGAGTGTACAAGCGGGGCTGGGGACCCAGTACTTC

V: TRBV7-2
size: many
length: 18
D: TRBD2
J: TRBJ2-1
CDR3: CASSVGLAGSISYNEQFF
DNA: TGTGCCAGCAGCGTGGGACTAGCGGGAAGTATCTCCTACAATGAGCAGTTCTTC

V: TRBV28
size: .
length: 13
D: .
J: TRBJ1-1
CDR3: CASRVWTNTEAFF
DNA: TGTGCCAGCAGGGTCTGGACGAACACTGAAGCTTTCTTT

V: TRBV28
size: .
length: 12
D: .
J: TRBJ1-3
CDR3: CASSRTGNTIYF
DNA: TGTGCCAGCAGCAGGACTGGAAACACCATATATTTT

V: TRBV7-2
size: .
length: 13
D: .
J: TRBJ2-5
CDR3: CASAIGASETQYF
DNA: TGTGCCAGCGCTATAGGGGCCTCAGAGACCCAGTACTTC

V: TRBV7-2
size: many
length: 15
D: .
J: TRBJ1-1
CDR3: CASSLGTQGGREAFF
DNA: TGTGCCAGCAGCTTAGGAACCCAGGGTGGGCGTGAAGCTTTCTTT

V: TRBV7-4
size: .
length: 16
D: .
J: TRBJ1-2
CDR3: CASSLAEAGDYPGYTF
DNA: TGTGCCAGCAGCTTAGCGGAGGCAGGGGATTATCCTGGCTACACCTTC

V: TRBV9
size: .
length: 11
D: .
J: TRBJ1-2
CDR3: CASSARDGYTF
DNA: TGTGCCAGCAGCGCCCGGGATGGCTACACCTTC

V: TRBV7-2
size: many
length: 16
D: .
J: TRBJ1-2
CDR3: CASSLNAQGDSYGYTF
DNA: TGTGCCAGCAGCTTAAACGCACAGGGAGATAGCTATGGCTACACCTTC

V: TRBV7-6
size: .
length: 12
D: TRBD1
J: TRBJ1-1
CDR3: CASSVDRAEAFF
DNA: TGTGCCAGCAGCGTAGACAGGGCTGAAGCTTTCTTT

V: TRBV29-1
size: few
length: 13
D: .
J: TRBJ2-7
CDR3: CSVRGSSSYEQYF
DNA: TGCAGCGTGAGGGGCTCTAGCTCCTACGAGCAGTACTTC

V: TRBV2
size: few
length: 14
D: TRBD1
J: TRBJ2-7
CDR3: CASSGKGADYEQYF
DNA: TGTGCCAGCAGTGGGAAGGGGGCGGACTACGAGCAGTACTTC

V: TRBV2
size: .
length: 14
D: .
J: TRBJ1-6
CDR3: CASRGHFDNSPLHF
DNA: TGTGCCAGCAGGGGGCACTTTGATAATTCACCCCTCCACTTT

V: TRBV6-5
size: many
length: 13
D: TRBD1
J: TRBJ1-2
CDR3: CASRVGQDYGYTF
DNA: TGTGCCAGCAGGGTCGGACAGGACTATGGCTACACCTTC

V: TRBV30
size: .
length: 12
D: .
J: TRBJ2-1
CDR3: CAWSRLRDEQFF
DNA: TGTGCCTGGAGCCGACTCCGCGATGAGCAGTTCTTC

V: TRBV7-2
size: many
length: 13
D: .
J: TRBJ1-1
CDR3: CASSFTLNTEAFF
DNA: TGTGCCAGCAGCTTCACCCTGAACACTGAAGCTTTCTTT

V: TRBV7-9
size: few
length: 16
D: TRBD2
J: TRBJ2-7
CDR3: CASSGPEGTSVYEQYF
DNA: TGTGCCAGCAGCGGCCCCGAAGGGACTAGCGTTTACGAGCAGTACTTC

V: TRBV24-1
size: .
length: 19
D: TRBD1
J: TRBJ2-6
CDR3: CATSATGTGMFSGANVLTF
DNA: TGTGCCACCAGTGCCACCGGGACAGGAATGTTCTCTGGGGCCAACGTCCTGACTTTC

V: TRBV12-3/TRBV12-4
size: .
length: 17
D: .
J: TRBJ2-1
CDR3: CASSFVRGRTSLNEQFF
DNA: TGTGCCAGCAGTTTCGTCCGGGGCCGAACCTCATTAAATGAGCAGTTCTTC

V: TRBV6-2/TRBV6-3
size: few
length: 12
D: .
J: TRBJ2-3
CDR3: CASRPGGDTQYF
DNA: TGTGCCAGCAGGCCTGGGGGAGATACGCAGTATTTT

V: TRBV28
size: few
length: 14
D: TRBD1
J: TRBJ2-2
CDR3: CASSSGQITGELFF
DNA: TGTGCCAGCAGTTCGGGACAGATTACCGGGGAGCTGTTTTTT

V: TRBV7-2
size: many
length: 17
D: .
J: TRBJ1-3
CDR3: CASSGDRIQGTGNTIYF
DNA: TGTGCCAGCAGCGGAGATCGGATACAGGGAACTGGAAACACCATATATTTT

V: TRBV5-6
size: .
length: 15
D: .
J: TRBJ2-2
CDR3: CASSSRGLVTGELFF
DNA: TGTGCCAGCAGCTCCAGGGGATTGGTAACCGGGGAGCTGTTTTTT